This entry lists 18 T cell receptor beta chains sequenced from one sample in a study of blood T cell repertoires in COVID-19. The repertoire was sequenced with immunoSEQ multiplex PCR; TCRdb's copy has only in-frame clones and lacks some. The repertoire holds approximately 110,000 clones, with less than 90% as singletons. The material sequenced was peripheral blood. The receptors come from an older woman with acute or convalescent COVID-19.

The gene calls are TRBV19 and TRBJ2-2; 7 bases are shared with TRBD2. V was clipped by 7 bases and J by 3 bases; unmatched bases: 11. This CDR3 has 16 residues. The V gene's germline CDR1 is LNHDA and CDR2 SQIVND (reference sequence). The CDR3: CASTVYLGGYTGELFF. DNA of the CDR3: TGTGCCAGTACCGTCTACCTGGGAGGGTACACCGGGGAGCTGTTTTTT.

This sequence joins TRBV5-1 and TRBJ2-3; weak D call: TRBD1 (6 bases). The V end was cut by 0 bases, the J end by 2 bases, with 13 bases between. Germline assignment: CDR1 SGHRS and CDR2 YFSETQ. This CDR3 comprises 16 residues. CDR3 residues: CASSLAVGQITDTQYF. The CDR3 bases are TGCGCCAGCAGCTTGGCCGTGGGACAAATCACAGATACGCAGTATTTT. The entire variable domain, with the rest obtained from reference TRBV5-1 and TRBJ2-3, is as follows: KAGVTQTPRYLIKTRGQQVTLSCSPISGHRSVSWYQQTPGQGLQFLFEYFSETQRNKGNFPGRFSGRQFSNSRSEMNVSTLELGDSALYLCASSLAVGQITDTQYFGPGTRLTVL.

The chain uses TRBV11-3 and TRBJ2-2; 7 bases line up with TRBD1. The CDR3 length is 15 residues. Germline assignment: CDR1 SGHNT and CDR2 YENEEA. J was trimmed by 4 bases and V by 4 bases; bases with no gene match: 6. CDR3 in DNA: TGTGCCAGCAGCTCCAACCGGGACAGCACCGGGGAGCTGTTTTTT. Encoded protein: CASSSNRDSTGELFF.

The chain employs TRBV12-3 or TRBV12-4 and TRBJ1-2; D call uncertain. CDR3 length: 13 amino acids. Trimming took 6 bases from V and 8 from J, leaving 16 bases between them. The CDR3 region is CASSSRRFGGYTF. The DNA for the CDR3 is TGTGCCAGCAGCTCACGGCGGTTCGGCGGCTACACCTTC.

V and J are TRBV11-2 and TRBJ2-1; D is undetermined. Germline V lookup: CDR1 SGHAT, CDR2 FQNNGV. Trimming removed 5 bases from V and 1 base from J, with 12 bases in between. The CDR3 runs 15 residues. CDR3 region: CASSPGNPSYNEQFF. The CDR3 coding sequence is TGTGCCAGCAGCCCAGGAAACCCGTCCTACAATGAGCAGTTCTTC.

The chain links TRBV10-1 to TRBJ2-2; 8 bases align to TRBD1. Looked up from germline, CDR1 is WNHNN and CDR2 is SYGVQD (reference sequence). The CDR3 is made up of 13 amino acids. V trimming: 8 bases; J trimming: 6 bases; junction bases outside the gene matches: 5. The CDR3 bases are TGCGCCAGCGGGGACAGGTCGGCCGGGGAGCTGTTTTTT. This gives the protein CASGDRSAGELFF.

This rearrangement joins TRBV18 to TRBJ2-1; a weak D match, TRBD2 (5 bases). CDR3 size: 16 residues. The V end was cut by 5 bases, the J end by 0 bases, with 14 bases between. Germline lookup yields CDR1 KGHSH and CDR2 LQKENI. CDR3 nucleotides: TGTGCCAGCTCAGGAGGCACGAACCCCTCCTACAATGAGCAGTTCTTC. Its translation is CASSGGTNPSYNEQFF.

The chain combines TRBV5-6 with TRBJ2-7, with 8 nucleotides matching TRBD1. The length of the CDR3 is 14 residues. Germline CDR1 reads SGHDT; CDR2 reads YYEEEE. V was pared by 3 bases and J by 6 bases, with 8 bases of the junction left unmatched. The chain's CDR3 is CASSWTGRKGEQYF. The CDR3 coding sequence is TGTGCCAGCAGCTGGACAGGGAGGAAGGGCGAGCAGTACTTC.

The chain combines TRBV20-1 with TRBJ1-2; D call uncertain. Germline values: CDR1 DFQATT, CDR2 SNEGSKA (reference sequence). The ends were cut back, 5 bases at V and 6 bases at J, with 10 bases in the middle. CDR3 length: 11 amino acids. The CDR3 protein is CSAVRQDGYTF. The CDR3, as DNA: TGCAGTGCTGTACGACAAGATGGCTACACCTTC.

The genes are TRBV19 and TRBJ1-2, with 10 bases identical to TRBD1. CDR1 is LNHDA, CDR2 SQIVND, per germline (reference sequence). J gave up 4 bases and V 7 bases, and 6 bases lay outside the gene matches. This CDR3 contains 14 residues. CDR3 sequence: CASKSTGGGYGYTF. The CDR3, as DNA: TGTGCCAGTAAGTCGACAGGGGGCGGCTATGGCTACACCTTC.

The chain carries TRBV2 and TRBJ2-7, with 8 bases identical to TRBD1. CDR1 is SNHLY, CDR2 FYNNEI, per germline. With 5 bases clipped from V and 9 bases from J, the junction kept 6 bases outside the gene matches. The CDR3 runs to 12 residues. CDR3 in DNA: TGTGCCAGCAGTTGGGACGGACAGGGGCAGTACTTC. Protein product: CASSWDGQGQYF. Together with reference TRBV2 and TRBJ2-7, the CDR3 gives the full variable domain: EPEVTQTPSHQVTQMGQEVILRCVPISNHLYFYWYRQILGQKVEFLVSFYNNEISEKSEIFDDQFSVERPDGSNFTLKIRSTKLEDSAMYFCASSWDGQGQYFGPGTRLTVT.

This clone was detected only once. As DNA, the CDR3 is TGTGCCACCAGCAGAGAAAGGGACAGCTCCTACGAGCAGTACTTC. Its protein is CATSRERDSSYEQYF. The V and J genes are TRBV15 and TRBJ2-7, with 7 positions matching TRBD1. With V trimmed by 0 bases and J by 0 bases, 2 bases remained unmatched. The germline gives CDR1 LNHNV, CDR2 YYDKDF (reference sequence). The length of the CDR3 is 15 residues.

The chain carries TRBV6-2 or TRBV6-3 and TRBJ2-5; D unclear. V was clipped by 0 bases and J by 4 bases, with 12 bases between them. The CDR3 runs to 15 residues. Germline V lookup: CDR1 MNHEY, CDR2 SVGEGT. The CDR3 DNA sequence: TGTGCCAGCAGTTACTCGTCCGTGTTCGGAGAGACCCAGTACTTC. It translates to CASSYSSVFGETQYF.

This chain joins TRBV19 and TRBJ1-5; D gene unclear. Germline V gene sequence: CDR1 LNHDA, CDR2 SQIVND (reference sequence). This CDR3 comprises 15 residues. Trimming took off 1 base at V and 10 bases at J, with 17 bases between the two ends. The CDR3 protein is CASSIVDIYFFPQHF. CDR3 DNA: TGTGCCAGTAGTATAGTTGACATCTACTTCTTCCCCCAGCATTTT.

CDR3: CASSLRTGDQPQHF. In nucleotides, the CDR3 is TGTGCCAGCAGCTTGAGGACAGGGGATCAGCCCCAGCATTTT. The chain links TRBV5-8 to TRBJ1-5, with 9 bases fitting TRBD1. The germline gives CDR1 SGHTS, CDR2 YDEGEE. The V gene end was trimmed by 1 base and the J gene end by 5 bases; junction bases not matched to a gene: 1. This CDR3 is 14 amino acids long.

This chain joins TRBV14 and TRBJ2-1, with D perhaps matching TRBD1 (6 bases). V was pared by 2 bases and J by 0 bases, with 20 bases between. Germline-derived CDR1 and CDR2 are SGHDN and FVKESK. This CDR3 is 19 amino acids long. The CDR3 here is CASSQKGVLGTGSYNEQFF. CDR3 nucleotide sequence: TGTGCCAGCAGCCAAAAGGGGGTCCTGGGAACCGGCTCCTACAATGAGCAGTTCTTC.

This clone was recorded once. The chain uses TRBV15 and TRBJ2-1, with a possible D match to TRBD2 (5 bases). Trimming removed 8 bases from V and 9 bases from J, with 11 bases in between. Germline loops: CDR1 LNHNV, CDR2 YYDKDF (reference sequence). The CDR3 is made up of 11 amino acids. CDR3 region: CATGLAGEQFF. CDR3 bases: TGTGCCACCGGCCTAGCAGGTGAGCAGTTCTTC.

J is TRBJ1-2 and V is TRBV12-3 or TRBV12-4; no firm D call. V lost 7 bases to trimming and J lost 7 bases, with 13 bases between them. The CDR3 loop spans 12 amino acids. For the CDR3, the DNA is TGTGCCAGCAAGCGGGCCCTGGGTGGCTACACCTTC. Its translation: CASKRALGGYTF.